This TCR beta chain was recovered during a study of beta chain features in type 1 diabetes. Findings of the study overall: Shortening that was moderate but significant affected the TCRB CDR3s of Type 1 diabetes patients in all four CD4+ subsets.

The investigators reverse transcribed all of the isolated RNA, so they sequenced expressed TCRB transcripts. The assay was immunoSEQ multiplex PCR, and TCRdb's table has in-frame clones only and misses some. Among roughly 150,000 clones listed, approximately 9% were seen once. With respect to this clone: Its target is unknown.

The germline V gene has CDR1 GTSNPN and CDR2 SVGIG (reference sequence). V was pared by 4 bases and J by 7 bases, with 11 bases of the junction left unmatched. The CDR3 totals 14 residues. The receptor's source is a woman younger than 30 with type 1 diabetes. The gene calls are TRBV30 and TRBJ2-5, with 8 bases fitting TRBD1. The sample consisted of central memory CD4+ T cells from blood. CDR3 sequence reads: CAWTAVRGLGTQYF. CDR3 sequence (DNA): TGTGCCTGGACCGCGGTCAGGGGGCTTGGGACCCAGTACTTC.